The clone carrying this T cell receptor beta chain was counted only a few times. The method was immunoSEQ multiplex PCR; TCRdb's version includes in-frame clones alone and lacks a portion of them. The sample lists 250,000 to 350,000 clones, around 90% occurring once. The CDR3 totals 15 residues. Germline assignment: CDR1 SGDLS and CDR2 YYNGEE. V lost 0 bases, J lost 4 bases, and 4 bases stayed unmatched. The source of the sample is a study of blood T cell repertoires in COVID-19. The specimen sequenced was PBMCs or T cells enriched from blood (not recorded which). The sequence derives from a woman younger than 45 who had recovered from COVID-19. The rearrangement links TRBV9 to TRBJ1-3; 7 bases align to TRBD1. The CDR3 DNA follows: TGTGCCAGCAGCGTAGTTGGGACAGTAGGAAACACCATATATTTT. It codes for CASSVVGTVGNTIYF. Drawing the rest from reference TRBV9 and TRBJ1-3, the complete variable domain is DSGVTQTPKHLITATGQRVTLRCSPRSGDLSVYWYQQSLDQGLQFLIQYYNGEERAKGNILERFSAQQFPDLHSELNLSSLELGDSALYFCASSVVGTVGNTIYFGEGSWLTVV.